The 32 T cell receptor beta chains below all came from one sample that was sequenced in a study of blood T cells in healthy people across ages. Primed by a sample-barcoded 5' primer and a J-beta primer mix, a second PCR proceeded for about 7 to 11 cycles. TCRdb analysed the 5' RACE reads with MiXCR anew, one entry per CDR3 protein. The data hold approximately 690,000 distinct CDR3 sequences, with roughly 43% observed a single time. Sequencing used blood. These receptor sequences come from a man at least 80 years old in good health.

The J gene is TRBJ2-4, the V gene TRBV5-1, with 7 bases matching TRBD2. The J call could be wrong; TRBJ2-7 is a better fit for the DNA end. This CDR3 comprises 14 residues. Germline-derived CDR1 and CDR2 are SGHRS and YFSETQ. The CDR3 reads CASSVSGLSYEQYF. CDR3 coding DNA: TGCGCCAGCAGCGTTAGCGGGCTCTCCTACGAGCAGTACTTC.

For this clonotype: This may be a read error, as it is one base from a much larger clone. The chain couples TRBV29-1 to TRBJ2-1; D might be TRBD2 (5 bases). The CDR3 consists of 14 residues. Per the germline V gene, CDR1 is SQVTM and CDR2 is ANQGSEA. Deletions cut 4 bases from V and 3 bases from J, with 13 bases between. CDR3: CSVAGLNVYNEQFF. Here the CDR3 DNA reads TGCAGCGTTGCCGGACTTAACGTCTACAATGAGCAGTTCTTC.

As concerns this clonotype: This may arise from a read error, as a much more abundant clone is one base away. The chain is built from TRBV2 and TRBJ2-7; TRBD2 aligns across 7 bases. CDR3 length: 13 amino acids. Germline-derived CDR1 and CDR2 are SNHLY and FYNNEI. CDR3: CASSGRRSDEQYF. The CDR3 DNA sequence: TGTGCCAGCTCCGGGAGGCGCTCCGACGAGCAGTACTTC.

The chain couples TRBV5-4 to TRBJ2-1; 8 bases match TRBD2. Germline CDR1 is SGHNT and CDR2 is YYREEE (reference sequence). CDR3 length: 17 amino acids. V trimming: 4 bases; J trimming: 4 bases; junction bases outside the gene matches: 13. This CDR3 reads CASSQGGGTSGYNEQFF. In nucleotides, the CDR3 is TGTGCCAGCAGCCAAGGGGGGGGCACTAGCGGATACAATGAGCAGTTCTTC.

In this sample, this clonotype turned up a few times. CDR3 region: CASSQDPGRQQFF. The CDR3, as DNA: TGTGCCAGCAGCCAAGATCCCGGGAGGCAGCAGTTCTTC. The rearrangement links TRBV14 to TRBJ2-1; 7 bases fit TRBD2. Germline V gene sequence: CDR1 SGHDN, CDR2 FVKESK. CDR3 size: 13 residues. The J segment lost 11 bases and the V segment lost 0 bases, leaving 4 bases of the junction unmatched.

The chain employs TRBV29-1 and TRBJ2-7; 12 nucleotides line up with TRBD2. Germline V gene sequence: CDR1 SQVTM, CDR2 ANQGSEA. V trimming: 7 bases; J trimming: 7 bases; junction bases outside the gene matches: 14. CDR3 size: 15 residues. The CDR3 bases are TGCAGCGCCCAACCGACTAGCGGGAGACTGACTGAGCAGTACTTC. Protein: CSAQPTSGRLTEQYF.

The genes are TRBV18 and TRBJ2-7, with 15 bases aligning to TRBD2. The CDR3 has 17 residues. J was trimmed by 3 bases and V by 5 bases; bases with no gene match: 8. The germline V gene encodes CDR1 KGHSH and CDR2 LQKENI. Here the CDR3 DNA reads TGTGCCAGCTCAGCCCCGGGACTAGCGGGAGGTATCTACGAGCAGTACTTC. Amino acids: CASSAPGLAGGIYEQYF.

This clonotype was found a few times. The V and J genes are TRBV6-2 or TRBV6-3 and TRBJ2-7; 7 positions agree with TRBD1. Germline CDR1 and CDR2: MNHEY and SVGEGT. The V gene end was trimmed by 6 bases and the J gene end by 3 bases; junction bases not matched to a gene: 8. The CDR3 has 14 amino acids. The CDR3 sequence: CASRSRDSYYEQYF. The DNA of the CDR3 is TGTGCCAGCAGAAGTCGGGACAGTTACTACGAGCAGTACTTC.

This clonotype was recorded a few times. The CDR3 reads CSARVRSGAYNEQFF. In DNA form, the CDR3 reads TGCAGTGCTAGAGTCCGCAGCGGGGCCTACAATGAGCAGTTCTTC. The chain couples TRBV20-1 to TRBJ2-1, with 7 bases fitting TRBD2. Germline values: CDR1 DFQATT, CDR2 SNEGSKA (reference sequence). The CDR3 is 15 residues long. After removal of 1 base from V and 2 bases from J, the junction contained 5 bases not matched to a gene.

Concerning this clonotype itself: Germline is not matched at one junction end, which may reflect a read error. The genes are TRBV4-2 and TRBJ1-2; 10 bases map to TRBD1. Germline CDR1 LGHNA, CDR2 YNFKEQ. CDR3 length: 15 residues. The CDR3 DNA follows: TGTACCAGCAGCCGGGACAGGGGACGGAATTATGGCTACACCTTC. This encodes CTSSRDRGRNYGYTF.

This clonotype showed up just a few times. The gene calls are TRBV12-3 or TRBV12-4 and TRBJ2-3; no reliable D call. This CDR3 spans 15 amino acids. V was shortened by 6 bases and J by 2 bases, with 15 bases between the two germline ends. The CDR3 DNA is TGTGCCAGCAGCCAAGACGGAGCATTCACAGATACGCAGTATTTT. This translates into CASSQDGAFTDTQYF.

The CDR3 region has the DNA TGTGCCAGCAGTTACAGGGACAGGGGGCGGACTGAGCAGTACTTC. Encoded protein: CASSYRDRGRTEQYF. The rearrangement joins TRBV6-2 or TRBV6-3 to TRBJ2-5, with 12 nucleotides matching TRBD1. CDR1 is MNHEY, CDR2 SVGEGT, per germline. This CDR3 has 15 residues. Trimming took 2 bases from V and 11 from J; bases not matched to a gene: 9.

Regarding this clonotype: A read error is possible here, since a much larger clone lies one base away. This chain's CDR3 is CASSQGFLGGPYNEQYF. CDR3 nucleotide sequence: TGCGCCAGCAGCCAAGGGTTCCTAGGGGGTCCCTACAATGAGCAGTACTTC. The V and J genes are TRBV4-3 and TRBJ2-1; maybe TRBD1 (6 bases). The J call may be wrong; the DNA end is better matched by TRBJ2-7. Germline CDR1 and CDR2: LGHNA and YSLEER. The CDR3 is 17 residues long.

CDR3 amino acids: CASSLTGPGNSPLHF. For the CDR3, the DNA is TGTGCCAGCAGCTTGACAGGCCCTGGTAATTCACCCCTCCACTTT. The chain employs TRBV7-2 and TRBJ1-6, with D tentatively TRBD1 (6 bases). V was pared by 3 bases and J by 6 bases, with 12 bases between. CDR1 SGHTA and CDR2 FQGNSA come from the germline V gene. The CDR3 has 15 residues.

This clonotype was counted once. V usage is TRBV5-6 and J usage is TRBJ2-1; D is unclear. Trimming pared 0 bases from V and 10 bases from J, leaving 8 bases between. The length of the CDR3 is 12 residues. Looked up from germline, CDR1 is SGHDT and CDR2 is YYEEEE. CDR3 amino acids: CASSLGLEEQFF. CDR3 nucleotide sequence: TGTGCCAGCAGCTTGGGGTTAGAAGAGCAGTTCTTC.

As to this clonotype: A much larger clone lies one base from this, so it may be a read error. The chain is built from TRBV12-3 or TRBV12-4 and TRBJ2-3, with TRBD2 matching 14 bases. Germline trimming cut 6 bases from V and 5 bases from J; bases unmatched to any gene: 10. CDR3 length: 17 residues. CDR3 in amino acids: CASSSSGTSGRGDTQYF. For the CDR3, the DNA is TGTGCCAGCAGCTCGTCCGGGACTAGCGGGAGAGGAGATACGCAGTATTTT.

The genes are TRBV20-1 and TRBJ2-3; 14 nucleotides match TRBD2. Trimming cost V 6 bases and J 6 bases; bases outside gene matches: 5. The CDR3 runs 14 residues. The germline gives CDR1 DFQATT, CDR2 SNEGSKA (reference sequence). This chain's CDR3 is CSAGLAGERDTQYF. The CDR3, as DNA: TGCAGTGCGGGACTAGCGGGAGAGAGGGATACGCAGTATTTT.

V gene TRBV20-1 combines with J gene TRBJ2-7; D unresolved. This CDR3 region has 16 residues. Germline V gene data show CDR1 as DFQATT and CDR2 as SNEGSKA (reference sequence). The V end lost 0 bases, the J end lost 0 bases, and 15 bases lay between the germline ends. CDR3: CSARDRMAMSSYEQYF. For the CDR3, the DNA is TGCAGTGCTAGAGATCGGATGGCTATGAGCTCCTACGAGCAGTACTTC.

On this clonotype: Possible read error: a much larger clone is one base away. CDR3: CASLQGEAWTGASVLTF. CDR3 in DNA: TGTGCCAGCCTGCAGGGGGAGGCCTGGACTGGGGCCAGCGTCCTGACTTTC. The genes are TRBV7-9 and TRBJ2-6, with D tentatively TRBD1 (7 bases). Germline CDR1 SEHNR, CDR2 FQNEAQ (reference sequence). The CDR3 covers 17 residues.

V gene TRBV6-6 combines with J gene TRBJ1-2; D unresolved. Germline CDR1 reads MNHNY; CDR2 reads SVGAGI (reference sequence). With 0 bases removed from V and 0 bases from J, the gap between germline ends came to 8 bases. The CDR3 covers 15 residues. This CDR3 is CASSYSPVSNYGYTF. The CDR3 bases are TGTGCCAGCAGTTACTCTCCAGTATCTAACTATGGCTACACCTTC.

This rearrangement joins TRBV29-1 to TRBJ2-7, with D possibly being TRBD1 (5 bases). The CDR3 runs 12 residues. Trimming removed 0 bases from V and 6 bases from J, with 9 bases in between. Germline-derived CDR1 and CDR2 are SQVTM and ANQGSEA. The CDR3 bases are TGCAGCGTTGAAGAGACAGTCAGCGAGCAGTACTTC. The encoded protein is CSVEETVSEQYF.

CDR3 nucleotides: TGTGCCAGCAGCCAAGGGCGGGAGTACCCCTACAATGAGCAGTTCTTC. Residues: CASSQGREYPYNEQFF. The chain has TRBV3-1 and TRBJ2-1; 7 bases are shared with TRBD2. The CDR3 consists of 16 residues. Trimming cost V 1 base and J 2 bases; bases outside gene matches: 5. Germline-derived CDR1 and CDR2 are LGHDT and YNNKEL (reference sequence).

The sample holds a few counts of this clonotype. The genes are TRBV4-3 and TRBJ2-4; D not certain. In germline, CDR1 is LGHNA, CDR2 YSLEER. CDR3 size: 16 residues. V was cut by 0 bases and J by 0 bases, with 9 bases left in between. The CDR3 DNA is TGCGCCAGCAGCCAAGATGGGGTAGGAGCCAAAAACATTCAGTACTTC. It codes for CASSQDGVGAKNIQYF.

This clonotype has more than one count but fewer than ten. This chain uses TRBV2 with TRBJ2-3; TRBD1 is a possible D gene (5 bases). The CDR3 has 14 residues. Germline CDR1 is SNHLY and CDR2 is FYNNEI. V dropped 6 bases and J dropped 2 bases, with 12 bases sitting between them. This CDR3 reads CASRATTDTDTQYF. The CDR3 DNA reads TGTGCCAGCAGGGCAACGACAGACACAGATACGCAGTATTTT.

A word on this clonotype: A much larger clone sits a single nucleotide away, making a read error possible. The chain uses TRBV6-2 or TRBV6-3 and TRBJ2-4; D is unclear. CDR1 is MNHEY and CDR2 is SVGEGT in the germline V gene. This CDR3 has 11 amino acids. Trimming shortened V by 0 bases and J by 13 bases, and 7 bases separated the two germline ends. The CDR3 here is CASSYSREQYF. The CDR3 bases are TGTGCCAGCAGTTACTCGAGAGAGCAGTACTTC.

J is TRBJ2-1 and V is TRBV25-1; D unresolved. CDR3 length equals 12 residues. Trimming took off 0 bases at V and 7 bases at J, with 4 bases between the two ends. Germline CDR1 and CDR2: MGHDK and SYGVNS. CDR3 DNA: TGTGCCAGCAGTGAATATGGGAATGAGCAGTTCTTC. Translating gives CASSEYGNEQFF.

CDR3 amino acids: CASSQDVGSYGYTF. Here the CDR3 DNA reads TGTGCCAGCAGCCAAGATGTAGGTTCCTATGGCTACACCTTC. V usage is TRBV4-2 and J usage is TRBJ1-2; D gene unclear. V was pared by 0 bases and J by 4 bases, with 9 bases between. The germline gives CDR1 LGHNA, CDR2 YNFKEQ. The CDR3 has 14 residues.

The chain uses TRBV3-1 and TRBJ2-1; D is ambiguous. Trimming took 3 bases from V and 9 from J, leaving 18 bases between them. There are 15 residues in the CDR3. CDR1 and CDR2 from the germline V gene are LGHDT and YNNKEL (reference sequence). The CDR3 is CASSHLNLRKGEQFF. The CDR3 DNA reads as TGTGCCAGCAGCCACTTAAACCTGAGAAAGGGTGAGCAGTTCTTC.

This clonotype was picked up many times. This chain joins TRBV29-1 and TRBJ2-5; unclear D gene. V lost 4 bases, J lost 2 bases, and 14 bases lay in between. CDR1 SQVTM and CDR2 ANQGSEA come from the germline V gene. The length of the CDR3 is 14 residues. CDR3 sequence: CSVVGTAKQETQYF. DNA of the CDR3: TGCAGCGTTGTCGGTACAGCTAAACAAGAGACCCAGTACTTC. The complete variable domain, with remaining parts taken from reference TRBV29-1 and TRBJ2-5, reads SAVISQKPSRDICQRGTSLTIQCQVDSQVTMMFWYRQQPGQSLTLIATANQGSEATYESGFVIDKFPISRPNLTFSTLTVSNMSPEDSSIYLCSVVGTAKQETQYFGPGTRLLVL.

This clonotype was detected many times. V usage is TRBV27 and J usage is TRBJ2-3; 12 nucleotides align to TRBD2. The CDR3 covers 15 residues. V shed 5 bases, J shed 4 bases, and the junction held 4 bases outside the gene matches. Per the germline V gene, CDR1 is MNHEY and CDR2 is SMNVEV (reference sequence). As DNA, the CDR3 is TGTGCCAGCAGTCCCGCTAGCGGGGGGGCAGATACGCAGTATTTT. Residues: CASSPASGGADTQYF.

The V gene is TRBV7-8, the J gene TRBJ2-1; TRBD2 might be the D (5 bases). V was trimmed by 0 bases and J by 7 bases, leaving 10 bases between them. Germline loops: CDR1 SGHVS, CDR2 FQNEAQ. CDR3 size: 14 residues. The CDR3 sequence: CASSLARERNEQFF. As DNA, the CDR3 is TGTGCCAGCAGCTTAGCGAGGGAGCGTAATGAGCAGTTCTTC.

This clonotype was seen a few times. The CDR3 DNA follows: TGTGCCAGCAGCCCCTCCGGGACTAGCGCAGATACGCAGTATTTT. Its protein is CASSPSGTSADTQYF. The chain joins TRBV7-2 to TRBJ2-3; 10 bases map to TRBD2. The CDR3 covers 15 residues. After removal of 5 bases from V and 4 bases from J, the junction contained 6 bases not matched to a gene. Per the germline V gene, CDR1 is SGHTA and CDR2 is FQGNSA.